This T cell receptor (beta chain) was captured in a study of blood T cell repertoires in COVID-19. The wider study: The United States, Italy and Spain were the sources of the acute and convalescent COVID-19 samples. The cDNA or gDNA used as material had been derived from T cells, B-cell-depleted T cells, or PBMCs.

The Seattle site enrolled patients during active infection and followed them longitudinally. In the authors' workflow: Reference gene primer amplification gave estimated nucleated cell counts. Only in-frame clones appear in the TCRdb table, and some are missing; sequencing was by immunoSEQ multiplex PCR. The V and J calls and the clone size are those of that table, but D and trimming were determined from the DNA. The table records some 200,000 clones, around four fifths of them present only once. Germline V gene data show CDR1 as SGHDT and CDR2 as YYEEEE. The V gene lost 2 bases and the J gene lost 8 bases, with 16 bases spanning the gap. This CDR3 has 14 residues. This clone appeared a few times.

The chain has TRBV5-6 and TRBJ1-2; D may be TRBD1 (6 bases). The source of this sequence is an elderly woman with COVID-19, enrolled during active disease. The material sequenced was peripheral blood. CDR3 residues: CASSFNTGYDGYTF. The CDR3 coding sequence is TGTGCCAGCAGCTTTAACACAGGGTACGACGGCTACACCTTC.